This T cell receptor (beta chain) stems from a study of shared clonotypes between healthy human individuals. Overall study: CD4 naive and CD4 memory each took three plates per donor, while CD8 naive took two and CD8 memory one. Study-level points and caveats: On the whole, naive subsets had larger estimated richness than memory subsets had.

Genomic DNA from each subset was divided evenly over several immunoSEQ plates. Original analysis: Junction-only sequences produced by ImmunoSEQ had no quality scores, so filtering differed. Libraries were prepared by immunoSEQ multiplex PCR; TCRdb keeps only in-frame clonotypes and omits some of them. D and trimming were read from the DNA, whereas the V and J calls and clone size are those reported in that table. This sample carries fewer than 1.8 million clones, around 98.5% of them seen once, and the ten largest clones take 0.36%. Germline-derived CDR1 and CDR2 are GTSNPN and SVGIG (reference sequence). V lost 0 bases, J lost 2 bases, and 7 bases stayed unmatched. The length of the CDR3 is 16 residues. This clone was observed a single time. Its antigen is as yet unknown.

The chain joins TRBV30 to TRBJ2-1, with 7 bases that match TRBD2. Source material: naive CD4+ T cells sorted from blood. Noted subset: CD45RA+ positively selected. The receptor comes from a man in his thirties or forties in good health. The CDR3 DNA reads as TGTGCCTGGAGTGTACGCAGGACTAGAACCTACAATGAGCAGTTCTTC. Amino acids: CAWSVRRTRTYNEQFF.